Each of the 19 T cell receptor beta chains below was sequenced from the same sample in a study of blood T cell repertoires in COVID-19. Assay used: immunoSEQ multiplex PCR; TCRdb lists only in-frame clones, some missing. The sample yields approximately 110,000 clones, about nine tenths seen once. The specimen was peripheral blood. The receptors come from a man aged 35-49 years with acute or convalescent COVID-19.

This sequence joins TRBV7-9 and TRBJ1-2; D might be TRBD1 (5 bases). The CDR3 runs 13 residues. V shed 5 bases and J shed 8 bases, with 15 bases lying between them. The germline CDR1 and CDR2 sequences are SEHNR and FQNEAQ (reference sequence). The CDR3 nucleotides read TGTGCCAGCAGCCCGGACACGATACAGGGCTACACCTTC. This sequence encodes CASSPDTIQGYTF.

The chain is built from TRBV29-1 and TRBJ2-1; the match to TRBD1 covers 8 bases. Germline V CDR1 and CDR2: SQVTM, ANQGSEA. This CDR3 is 14 amino acids long. V lost 5 bases to trimming and J lost 6 bases; unmatched junction nucleotides: 9. The CDR3 sequence is CSVNVMTGVNEQFF. Written as DNA, the CDR3 is TGCAGCGTTAACGTAATGACAGGGGTCAATGAGCAGTTCTTC.

The rearrangement uses TRBV4-3 and TRBJ2-1; perhaps TRBD2 as D (5 bases). Germline CDR1 is LGHNA and CDR2 is YSLEER. The CDR3 covers 15 residues. V was pared by 0 bases and J by 5 bases, with 11 bases between. The CDR3 is CASSQDRTFNNEQFF. CDR3 coding DNA: TGCGCCAGCAGCCAAGATAGGACTTTCAACAATGAGCAGTTCTTC.

This CDR3 reads CASSFSANYGYTF. CDR3 in DNA: TGTGCCAGCAGTTTCTCGGCCAACTATGGCTACACCTTC. The chain couples TRBV6-2 or TRBV6-3 to TRBJ1-2; no definite D call. Germline CDR1 reads MNHEY; CDR2 reads SVGEGT. V gave up 4 bases and J gave up 2 bases, with 8 bases separating them. The CDR3 length is 13 residues.

The CDR3 protein is CASSQEDSSGKNGYTF. The CDR3 region has the DNA TGCGCCAGCAGCCAAGAGGACTCCTCCGGGAAGAATGGCTACACCTTC. J is TRBJ1-2 and V is TRBV4-1; D gene unclear. V shed 0 bases and J shed 6 bases, with 17 bases lying between them. Germline V gene sequence: CDR1 MGHRA, CDR2 YSYEKL. The CDR3 sequence is 16 residues long.

This clone was counted once. In DNA form, the CDR3 reads TGTGCCAGCAGCCAGGACCAACAGGGCCTCTACAATGAGCAGTTCTTC. As protein: CASSQDQQGLYNEQFF. V gene TRBV4-2 combines with J gene TRBJ2-1, with D tentatively TRBD1 (6 bases). Per the germline V gene, CDR1 is LGHNA and CDR2 is YNFKEQ. Trimming removed 3 bases at V and 3 bases at J, with 15 bases between. The CDR3 has 16 residues.

V usage is TRBV6-5 and J usage is TRBJ2-1; tentative D call: TRBD2 (5 bases). The CDR3 loop spans 12 amino acids. The V gene's germline CDR1 is MNHEY and CDR2 SVGAGI. V lost 8 bases to trimming and J lost 9 bases, with 14 bases between them. The chain's CDR3 is CASHPVGSEQFF. The CDR3 bases are TGTGCCAGCCATCCGGTAGGGAGTGAGCAGTTCTTC.

The V and J genes are TRBV6-1 and TRBJ1-2; TRBD1 matches at 8 bases. J was trimmed by 7 bases and V by 1 base; bases with no gene match: 8. CDR3 length equals 15 residues. Germline values: CDR1 MNHNS, CDR2 SASEGT. The DNA for the CDR3 is TGTGCCAGCAGTGAAGGGGACAGGTCCCATGGTGGCTACACCTTC. Its protein is CASSEGDRSHGGYTF.

V usage is TRBV30 and J usage is TRBJ1-5; D is perhaps TRBD1 (5 bases). Looked up from germline, CDR1 is GTSNPN and CDR2 is SVGIG (reference sequence). The CDR3 has 15 amino acids. V lost 2 bases, J lost 6 bases, and 17 bases lay in between. The CDR3 DNA is TGTGCCTGGAGTAAGGGGCCGGGGGTAAGTCAGCCCCAGCATTTT. It yields the protein CAWSKGPGVSQPQHF.

Only one count was recorded for this clone. This rearrangement joins TRBV4-1 to TRBJ1-2; no clear D. V lost 0 bases, J lost 1 base, and 6 bases lay in between. Germline V gene lookup returns CDR1 MGHRA and CDR2 YSYEKL. The length of the CDR3 is 14 residues. The CDR3 DNA sequence: TGCGCCAGCAGCCAAGACGGGTTTAACTATGGCTACACCTTC. Translating gives CASSQDGFNYGYTF.

Concerning this clone itself: This sample also contains other DNA sequences that code for the same CDR3. The V gene is TRBV7-2, the J gene TRBJ2-7, with D uncertain. This CDR3 has 12 amino acids. Germline V gene lookup returns CDR1 SGHTA and CDR2 FQGNSA. Trimming removed 3 bases from V and 1 base from J, with 4 bases in between. CDR3 DNA sequence: TGTGCCAGCAGCTTCCAGTCCTACGAGCAGTACTTC. Translated: CASSFQSYEQYF.

The V call is TRBV5-4, the J call TRBJ2-3; D is undetermined. V lost 7 bases and J lost 2, with 11 bases in between. Per the germline V gene, CDR1 is SGHNT and CDR2 is YYREEE (reference sequence). The CDR3 extends over 13 amino acids. The CDR3 coding sequence is TGTGCCAGCTCCGCAGAACCCACAGATACGCAGTATTTT. This sequence encodes CASSAEPTDTQYF. The variable domain in full, with the rest retrieved from reference TRBV5-4 and TRBJ2-3, is ETGVTQSPTHLIKTRGQQVTLRCSSQSGHNTVSWYQQALGQGPQFIFQYYREEENGRGNFPPRFSGLQFPNYSSELNVNALELDDSALYLCASSAEPTDTQYFGPGTRLTVL.

This chain joins TRBV5-5 and TRBJ2-1, with D tentatively TRBD1 (5 bases). This CDR3 is 17 amino acids long. Trimming took 4 bases from V and 5 from J, leaving 22 bases between them. Germline V gives CDR1 SGHKS, CDR2 YYEKEE (reference sequence). The CDR3 coding sequence is TGTGCCAGCAGCACATTAAATTCCTACAGGTTCGACAATGAGCAGTTCTTC. Amino acids: CASSTLNSYRFDNEQFF.

The V call is TRBV21-1, the J call TRBJ1-1. TRBV21-1 is flagged as a pseudogene. The CDR3 loop spans 14 amino acids. This CDR3 reads CASRPRGANTEAFF. CDR3 bases: TGTGCCAGCAGGCCCCGCGGGGCGAACACTGAAGCTTTCTTT.

V is TRBV18 and J is TRBJ2-7; 10 nucleotides match TRBD2. Looked up from germline, CDR1 is KGHSH and CDR2 is LQKENI. This CDR3 spans 16 amino acids. With V trimmed by 3 bases and J by 1 base, 6 bases remained unmatched. Written as DNA, the CDR3 is TGTGCCAGCTCACCCACTAGCGGGATAGGATCCTACGAGCAGTACTTC. Protein sequence: CASSPTSGIGSYEQYF.

This clone was picked up one time. The gene calls are TRBV16 and TRBJ1-1; D not certain. CDR3 length equals 14 residues. CDR1 is KGHSY and CDR2 is FQNENV in the germline V gene. V was pared by 2 bases and J by 0 bases, with 7 bases between. CDR3 sequence reads: CASSQPNMNTEAFF. Written as DNA, the CDR3 is TGTGCCAGCAGCCAACCAAACATGAACACTGAAGCTTTCTTT.

The chain has TRBV10-1 and TRBJ2-7, with D tentatively TRBD1 (6 bases). CDR1 and CDR2 from the germline V gene are WNHNN and SYGVQD (reference sequence). V lost 6 bases, J lost 6 bases, and 12 bases lay in between. The CDR3 is 12 residues long. The CDR3: CASRQGASEQYF. CDR3 sequence (DNA): TGCGCCAGCAGACAGGGAGCGAGCGAGCAGTACTTC.

CDR3: CASSLTRQAYGYTF. CDR3 sequence (DNA): TGTGCCAGCAGCCTAACCCGACAGGCCTATGGCTACACCTTC. This sequence joins TRBV7-2 and TRBJ1-2; D perhaps matches TRBD1 (6 bases). V gave up 5 bases and J gave up 4 bases, with 14 bases separating them. The CDR3 has 14 residues. Germline V gene sequence: CDR1 SGHTA, CDR2 FQGNSA. Filled out from reference TRBV7-2 and TRBJ1-2, the complete variable domain reads GAGVSQSPSNKVTEKGKDVELRCDPISGHTALYWYRQSLGQGLEFLIYFQGNSAPDKSGLPSDRFSAERTGGSVSTLTIQRTQQEDSAVYLCASSLTRQAYGYTFGSGTRLTVV.

This chain connects TRBV5-6 to TRBJ2-5; 10 bases are shared with TRBD1. The CDR3 consists of 16 residues. Trimming at V came to 3 bases and at J to 0 bases, leaving 5 bases not matched to a gene. The germline V gene has CDR1 SGHDT and CDR2 YYEEEE. The CDR3 DNA sequence: TGTGCCAGCAGCTCCACCGGACAGGGGGACCAAGAGACCCAGTACTTC. The encoded protein is CASSSTGQGDQETQYF.